Below are 16 T cell receptor beta chains sequenced from a single sample in a study of neurological immune-mediated disorders. TCRdb recomputed calls from the 5' RACE reads with MiXCR, one row per CDR3 protein. The sample yields about 120,000 distinct CDR3 sequences, about 3.2% seen once. The sequencing sample was made of PBMCs. All receptors derive from a woman aged 25 to 39 with multiple sclerosis.

This clonotype was detected ten times or more. The V and J genes are TRBV20-1 and TRBJ2-1, with D possibly matching TRBD2 (6 bases). Germline values: CDR1 DFQATT, CDR2 SNEGSKA (reference sequence). Trimming removed 1 base from V and 6 bases from J, with 16 bases in between. The CDR3 extends over 15 amino acids. The CDR3 DNA is TGCAGTGCTAGAGCTCCGGGACTTCAAATCAATGAGCAGTTCTTC. This gives the protein CSARAPGLQINEQFF.

In the case of this clonotype: Since a much larger clone is just one base distant, this may be a read error. The genes are TRBV6-2 or TRBV6-3 and TRBJ2-7; D is unresolved. Trimming cost V 2 bases and J 3 bases, with 8 bases left between them. CDR3 size: 13 residues. From germline, CDR1 is MNHEY and CDR2 SVGEGT. As DNA, the CDR3 is TGTGCCAGCAGTTACCGGAAAGACTACGAGCAGTACTTC. Translating gives CASSYRKDYEQYF.

At least ten counts were recorded for this clonotype. Mismatch with germline at one junction end may stem from a read error. CDR3 residues: CASSLVGETQYF. The DNA for the CDR3 is TGTGCCAGCAGCTTAGTTGGGGAGACCCAGTACTTC. The chain joins TRBV5-1 to TRBJ2-5; D is ambiguous. The CDR3 is made up of 12 amino acids. CDR1 SGHRS and CDR2 YFSETQ come from the germline V gene.

This clonotype was observed a handful of times. Given a much more abundant clone one base away, this may be a read error. The V call is TRBV12-3 or TRBV12-4, the J call TRBJ1-2; the D is unclear. The CDR3 runs 14 residues. V was cut by 8 bases and J by 5 bases, with 18 bases left in between. CDR3 loop: CASSKGVSEYGYTF. CDR3 nucleotide sequence: TGTGCCAGCTCCAAGGGCGTCTCAGAGTATGGCTACACCTTC.

This clonotype appeared many times. The chain recombines TRBV5-1 with TRBJ2-7, with 8 nucleotides matching TRBD2. With 3 bases clipped from V and 4 bases from J, the junction kept 9 bases outside the gene matches. In germline, CDR1 is SGHRS, CDR2 YFSETQ. This CDR3 is 15 amino acids long. This chain's CDR3 is CASSSTSGGMYEQYF. The CDR3 nucleotides are TGCGCCAGCAGCTCTACTAGCGGCGGGATGTACGAGCAGTACTTC.

Ten or more counts support this clonotype. The V gene is TRBV27, the J gene TRBJ2-3, with D unresolved. Deletions cut 7 bases from V and 0 bases from J, with 14 bases between. The CDR3 extends over 15 amino acids. CDR1 is MNHEY and CDR2 is SMNVEV in the germline V gene (reference sequence). CDR3 in amino acids: CASTPLGGSTDTQYF. DNA of the CDR3: TGTGCCAGCACCCCCCTGGGCGGTAGCACAGATACGCAGTATTTT.

This clonotype appeared many times. This chain uses TRBV7-6 with TRBJ2-5, with D tentatively TRBD2 (6 bases). The CDR3 runs to 13 residues. Germline V lookup: CDR1 SGHVS, CDR2 FNYEAQ. V was cut by 1 base and J by 5 bases, with 8 bases left in between. The CDR3 coding sequence is TGTGCCAGCAGCTTAGAAGGAGGGGAGACCCAGTACTTC. It yields the protein CASSLEGGETQYF.

The table lists this clonotype with many counts. V gene TRBV7-2 combines with J gene TRBJ1-1, with D possibly being TRBD1 (5 bases). This CDR3 is built from 14 residues. Trimming stripped 6 bases from V and 0 bases from J, with 11 bases between. Looked up from germline, CDR1 is SGHTA and CDR2 is FQGNSA. CDR3 sequence reads: CASRPETVNTEAFF. As DNA, the CDR3 is TGTGCCAGCAGACCTGAGACAGTGAACACTGAAGCTTTCTTT.

The table lists this clonotype with many counts. The chain has TRBV20-1 and TRBJ2-1; a possible D gene is TRBD1 (6 bases). The CDR3 has 14 residues. Trimming left V 3 bases short and J 12 bases short, with 21 bases between. The germline V gene has CDR1 DFQATT and CDR2 SNEGSKA (reference sequence). In DNA, the CDR3 is TGCAGTGCTAGTCCCCAGGACAGAGCCCAGGGGCAGTTCTTC. Protein sequence: CSASPQDRAQGQFF.

This clonotype was counted at least ten times. The chain links TRBV20-1 to TRBJ2-1; tentative D call: TRBD2 (6 bases). V shed 3 bases and J shed 5 bases, with 20 bases lying between them. Germline V CDR1 and CDR2: DFQATT, SNEGSKA (reference sequence). The CDR3 contains 16 residues. The CDR3 DNA reads as TGCAGTGCTAGTCTAGTCGGGAGCGTTTGGAACAATGAGCAGTTCTTC. Its translation: CSASLVGSVWNNEQFF.

This clonotype was recorded many times. The chain is built from TRBV13 and TRBJ1-4; TRBD1 aligns across 7 bases. J was trimmed by 8 bases and V by 6 bases; bases with no gene match: 9. This CDR3 is built from 14 residues. The germline CDR1 and CDR2 sequences are PRHDT and FYEKMQ (reference sequence). Here the CDR3 reads CASRPRQGSEKLFF. Here the CDR3 DNA reads TGTGCCAGCAGACCGAGACAGGGTAGCGAAAAACTGTTTTTT.

This clonotype came up a few times. The chain carries TRBV19 and TRBJ1-1, with a tentative D call TRBD1 (6 bases). This CDR3 contains 18 residues. Germline V gene sequence: CDR1 LNHDA, CDR2 SQIVND (reference sequence). The ends were cut back, 7 bases at V and 1 base at J, with 25 bases in the middle. CDR3 sequence: CASKKRGIGGGENTEAFF. The DNA of the CDR3 is TGTGCCAGTAAGAAAAGAGGAATAGGAGGGGGAGAGAACACTGAAGCTTTCTTT.

This clonotype appeared many times. The gene calls are TRBV12-3 or TRBV12-4 and TRBJ1-1; D is ambiguous. V was cut by 3 bases and J by 8 bases, with 10 bases left in between. The CDR3 covers 12 residues. The CDR3 is CASSFTGREAFF. As DNA, the CDR3 is TGTGCCAGCAGTTTTACCGGGCGCGAAGCTTTCTTT.

This clonotype was counted many times. The genes are TRBV4-2 and TRBJ2-7; 8 bases match TRBD2. CDR1 and CDR2 from the germline V gene are LGHNA and YNFKEQ. Trimming at V came to 0 bases and at J to 4 bases, leaving 8 bases not matched to a gene. The CDR3 runs 16 residues. The chain's CDR3 is CASSQDYGRGVYEQYF. For the CDR3, the DNA is TGTGCCAGCAGCCAAGATTACGGGAGGGGAGTGTACGAGCAGTACTTC.

This clonotype was seen at least ten times. CDR3 nucleotide sequence: TGTGCCAGCAGCTTTCAGGGTTACCCTGAAAAACTGTTTTTT. This translates into CASSFQGYPEKLFF. V gene TRBV5-5 combines with J gene TRBJ1-4, with D perhaps matching TRBD1 (5 bases). Trimming left V 2 bases short and J 7 bases short, with 12 bases between. The CDR3 covers 14 residues. CDR1 SGHKS and CDR2 YYEKEE come from the germline V gene (reference sequence).

This clonotype has ten or more counts. V usage is TRBV5-1 and J usage is TRBJ2-2; 12 bases fit TRBD1. The CDR3 is made up of 15 amino acids. V lost 4 bases and J lost 6; bases outside the gene matches: 4. CDR1 SGHRS and CDR2 YFSETQ come from the germline V gene. The CDR3 loop is CASSVGTGGSGELFF. The CDR3 DNA sequence: TGCGCCAGCAGCGTGGGGACAGGGGGCTCCGGGGAGCTGTTTTTT.